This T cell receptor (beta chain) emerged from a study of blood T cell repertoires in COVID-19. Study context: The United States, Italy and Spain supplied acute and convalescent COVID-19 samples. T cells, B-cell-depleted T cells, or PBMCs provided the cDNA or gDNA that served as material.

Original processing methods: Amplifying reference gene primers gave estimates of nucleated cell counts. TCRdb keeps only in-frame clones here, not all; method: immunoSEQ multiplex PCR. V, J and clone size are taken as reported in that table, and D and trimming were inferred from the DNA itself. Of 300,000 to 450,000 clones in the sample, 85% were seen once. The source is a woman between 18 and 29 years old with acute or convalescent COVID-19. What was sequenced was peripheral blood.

The CDR3 DNA is TGTGCCAGCAGCCCGGGACAGGGGGCTTACTATGGCTACACCTTC. Its translation: CASSPGQGAYYGYTF. The genes are TRBV9 and TRBJ1-2; 12 nucleotides line up with TRBD1. The germline V gene has CDR1 SGDLS and CDR2 YYNGEE. Unmatched junction bases numbered 4, after V lost 4 bases and J lost 3 bases. CDR3 length: 15 residues.